The TCR beta chain described here comes from a study of T cell responses to AZD1222 COVID-19 vaccine. A remark on this clone: Its antigen remains unidentified.

Study-level results: Spike-specific TCRs gained breadth and depth after people received two AZD1222 doses. Seropositive at baseline were only a handful of AZD1222 recipients. Targets within unmutated variant regions were reportedly found for nearly half of spike-specific TCRs.

CDR1 is SEHNR, CDR2 FQNEAQ, per germline (reference sequence). The J segment lost 6 bases and the V segment lost 5 bases, leaving 8 bases of the junction unmatched. The CDR3 has 16 residues. Assay: immunoSEQ multiplex PCR; the TCRdb copy retains only in-frame clones and omits some. The table has some 150,000 clones, almost 90% seen once. The TCR was taken from an adult in good health. Sample: peripheral blood, taken on day 0 of AZD1222 vaccination. The chain employs TRBV7-9 and TRBJ2-1; 12 bases agree with TRBD2. Here the CDR3 DNA reads TGTGCCAGCAGCCCCAGACTAGCGGGAGTAAGCAATGAGCAGTTCTTC. As protein: CASSPRLAGVSNEQFF.